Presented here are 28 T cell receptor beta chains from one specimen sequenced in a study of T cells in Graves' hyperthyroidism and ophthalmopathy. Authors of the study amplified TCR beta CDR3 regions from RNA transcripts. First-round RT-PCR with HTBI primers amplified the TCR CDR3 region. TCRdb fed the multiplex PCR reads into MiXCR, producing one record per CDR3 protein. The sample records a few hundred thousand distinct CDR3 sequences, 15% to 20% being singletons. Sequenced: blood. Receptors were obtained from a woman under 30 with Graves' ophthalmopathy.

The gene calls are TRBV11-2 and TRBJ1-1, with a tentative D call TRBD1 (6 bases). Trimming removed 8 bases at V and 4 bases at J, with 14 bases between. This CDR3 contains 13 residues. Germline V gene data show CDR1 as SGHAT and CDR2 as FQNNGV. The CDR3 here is CASWGQGFTEAFF. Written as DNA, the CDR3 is TGTGCCAGCTGGGGGCAGGGGTTCACTGAAGCTTTCTTT.

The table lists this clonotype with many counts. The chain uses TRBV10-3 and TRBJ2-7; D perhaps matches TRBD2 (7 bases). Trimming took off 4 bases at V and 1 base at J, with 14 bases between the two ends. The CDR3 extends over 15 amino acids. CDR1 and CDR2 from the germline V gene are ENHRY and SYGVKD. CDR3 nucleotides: TGTGCCATCAGTGCTGTGCGGGGGCAGTCCTACGAGCAGTACTTC. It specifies CAISAVRGQSYEQYF.

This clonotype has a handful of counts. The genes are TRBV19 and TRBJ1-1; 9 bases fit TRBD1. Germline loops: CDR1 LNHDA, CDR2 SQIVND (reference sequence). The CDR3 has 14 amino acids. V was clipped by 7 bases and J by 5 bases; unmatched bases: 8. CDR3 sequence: CASTRQGGRTEAFF. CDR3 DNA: TGTGCCAGTACCCGACAGGGGGGCCGGACTGAAGCTTTCTTT.

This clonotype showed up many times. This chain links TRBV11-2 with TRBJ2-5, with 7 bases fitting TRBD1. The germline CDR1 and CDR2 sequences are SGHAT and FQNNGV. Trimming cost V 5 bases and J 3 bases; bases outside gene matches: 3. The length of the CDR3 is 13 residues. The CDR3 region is CASSRDRKETQYF. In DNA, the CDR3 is TGTGCCAGCAGCCGGGACAGAAAAGAGACCCAGTACTTC. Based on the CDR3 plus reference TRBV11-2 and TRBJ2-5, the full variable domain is EAGVAQSPRYKIIEKRQSVAFWCNPISGHATLYWYQQILGQGPKLLIQFQNNGVVDDSQLPKDRFSAERLKGVDSTLKIQPAKLEDSAVYLCASSRDRKETQYFGPGTRLLVL.

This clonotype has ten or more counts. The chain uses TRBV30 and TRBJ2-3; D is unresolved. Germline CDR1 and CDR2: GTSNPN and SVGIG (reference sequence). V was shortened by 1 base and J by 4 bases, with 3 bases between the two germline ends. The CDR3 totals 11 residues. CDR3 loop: CAWSGADTQYF. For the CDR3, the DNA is TGTGCCTGGAGTGGGGCAGATACGCAGTATTTT. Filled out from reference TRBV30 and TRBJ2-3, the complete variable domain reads SQTIHQWPATLVQPVGSPLSLECTVEGTSNPNLYWYRQAAGRGLQLLFYSVGIGQISSEVPQNLSASRPQDRQFILSSKKLLLSDSGFYLCAWSGADTQYFGPGTRLTVL.

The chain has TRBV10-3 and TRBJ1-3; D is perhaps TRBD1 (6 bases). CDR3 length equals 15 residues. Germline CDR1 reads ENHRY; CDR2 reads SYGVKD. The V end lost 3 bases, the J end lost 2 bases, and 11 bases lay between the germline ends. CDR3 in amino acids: CAISDTGKAGNTIYF. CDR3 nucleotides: TGTGCCATCAGTGACACAGGGAAAGCTGGAAACACCATATATTTT.

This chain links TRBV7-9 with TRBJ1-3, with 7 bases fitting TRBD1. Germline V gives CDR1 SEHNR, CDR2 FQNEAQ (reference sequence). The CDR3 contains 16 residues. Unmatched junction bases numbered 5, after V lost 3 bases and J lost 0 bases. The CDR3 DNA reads TGTGCCAGCAGCTTGGAGGGACAGTTCTCTGGAAACACCATATATTTT. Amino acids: CASSLEGQFSGNTIYF.

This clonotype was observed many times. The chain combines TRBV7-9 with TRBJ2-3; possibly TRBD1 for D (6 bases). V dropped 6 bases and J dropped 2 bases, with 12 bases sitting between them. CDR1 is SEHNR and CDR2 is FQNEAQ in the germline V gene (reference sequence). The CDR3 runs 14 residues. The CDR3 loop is CASSSTGHTDTQYF. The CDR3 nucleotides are TGTGCCAGCAGTTCGACAGGACACACAGATACGCAGTATTTT. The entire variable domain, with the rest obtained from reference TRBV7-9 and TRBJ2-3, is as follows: DTGVSQNPRHKITKRGQNVTFRCDPISEHNRLYWYRQTLGQGPEFLTYFQNEAQLEKSRLLSDRFSAERPKGSFSTLEIQRTEQGDSAMYLCASSSTGHTDTQYFGPGTRLTVL.

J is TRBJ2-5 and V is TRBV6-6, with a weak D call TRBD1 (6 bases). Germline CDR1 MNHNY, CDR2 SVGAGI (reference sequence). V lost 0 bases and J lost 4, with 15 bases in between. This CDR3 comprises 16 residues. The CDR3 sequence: CASSYSPGERGETQYF. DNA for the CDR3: TGTGCCAGCAGTTACTCCCCAGGGGAAAGGGGAGAGACCCAGTACTTC.

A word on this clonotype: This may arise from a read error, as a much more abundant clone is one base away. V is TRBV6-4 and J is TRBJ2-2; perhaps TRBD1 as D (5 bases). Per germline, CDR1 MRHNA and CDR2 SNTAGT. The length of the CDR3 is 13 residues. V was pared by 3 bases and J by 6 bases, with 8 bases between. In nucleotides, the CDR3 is TGTGCCAGCAGTGATGGGGCGGCCGGGGAGCTGTTTTTT. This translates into CASSDGAAGELFF.

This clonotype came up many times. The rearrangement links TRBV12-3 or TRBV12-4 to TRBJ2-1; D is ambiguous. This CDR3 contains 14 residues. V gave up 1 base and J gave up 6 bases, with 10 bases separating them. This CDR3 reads CASSLGAPANEQFF. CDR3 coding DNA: TGTGCCAGCAGTTTAGGTGCCCCCGCCAATGAGCAGTTCTTC.

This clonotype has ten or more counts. The CDR3 region is CASSPQPAGEDYRTDTQYF. The CDR3 DNA reads as TGTGCCAGCAGCCCCCAACCAGCGGGAGAGGATTACCGCACAGATACGCAGTATTTT. This chain links TRBV7-8 with TRBJ2-3; 8 bases are a match to TRBD2. Unmatched junction bases numbered 17, after V lost 5 bases and J lost 1 base. Germline CDR1 is SGHVS and CDR2 is FQNEAQ. This CDR3 is built from 19 residues.

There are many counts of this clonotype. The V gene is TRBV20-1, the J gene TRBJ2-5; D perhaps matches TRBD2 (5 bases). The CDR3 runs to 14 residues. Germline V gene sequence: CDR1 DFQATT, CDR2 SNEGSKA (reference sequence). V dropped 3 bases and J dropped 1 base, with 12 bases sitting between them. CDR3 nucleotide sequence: TGCAGTGCTAGCCTGGGCGGACTCCAAGAGACCCAGTACTTC. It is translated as CSASLGGLQETQYF.

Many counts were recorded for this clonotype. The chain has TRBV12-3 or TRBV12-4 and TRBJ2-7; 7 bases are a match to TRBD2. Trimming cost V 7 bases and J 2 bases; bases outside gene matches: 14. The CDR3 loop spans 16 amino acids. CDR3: CASTLGEGPRAYEQYF. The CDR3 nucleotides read TGTGCCAGCACCCTCGGGGAGGGCCCCCGGGCCTACGAGCAGTACTTC.

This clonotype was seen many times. The CDR3: CSATPGQGVSEAFF. In DNA, the CDR3 is TGCAGTGCTACGCCGGGACAGGGGGTCTCTGAAGCTTTCTTT. The chain is built from TRBV20-1 and TRBJ1-1; 11 positions match TRBD1. J lost 6 bases, V lost 4 bases, and 7 bases had no gene match. CDR1 and CDR2 (germline): DFQATT, SNEGSKA (reference sequence). CDR3 length: 14 amino acids.

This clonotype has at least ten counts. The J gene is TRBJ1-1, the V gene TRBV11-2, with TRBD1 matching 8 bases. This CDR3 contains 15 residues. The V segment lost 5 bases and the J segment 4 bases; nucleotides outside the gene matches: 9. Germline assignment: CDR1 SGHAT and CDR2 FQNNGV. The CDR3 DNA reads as TGTGCCAGCAGCCCAAGGACAGGGACGGGCACTGAAGCTTTCTTT. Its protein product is CASSPRTGTGTEAFF.

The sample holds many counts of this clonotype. In DNA form, the CDR3 reads TGTGCCAGCAGCTCGATCAGGGCAGGAGGAGGTAATGGCTACACCTTC. Amino acids: CASSSIRAGGGNGYTF. The genes are TRBV11-2 and TRBJ1-2; TRBD1 might be the D (5 bases). Trimming removed 4 bases from V and 6 bases from J, with 21 bases in between. CDR3 length equals 16 residues. CDR1 SGHAT and CDR2 FQNNGV come from the germline V gene. Drawing the rest from reference TRBV11-2 and TRBJ1-2, the complete variable domain is EAGVAQSPRYKIIEKRQSVAFWCNPISGHATLYWYQQILGQGPKLLIQFQNNGVVDDSQLPKDRFSAERLKGVDSTLKIQPAKLEDSAVYLCASSSIRAGGGNGYTFGSGTRLTVV.

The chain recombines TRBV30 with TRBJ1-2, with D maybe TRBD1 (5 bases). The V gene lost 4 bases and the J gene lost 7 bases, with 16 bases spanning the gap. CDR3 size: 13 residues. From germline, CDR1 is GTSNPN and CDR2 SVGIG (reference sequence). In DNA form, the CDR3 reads TGTGCCTGGACCCCACCGGGGCGGGGTGGCTACACCTTC. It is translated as CAWTPPGRGGYTF.

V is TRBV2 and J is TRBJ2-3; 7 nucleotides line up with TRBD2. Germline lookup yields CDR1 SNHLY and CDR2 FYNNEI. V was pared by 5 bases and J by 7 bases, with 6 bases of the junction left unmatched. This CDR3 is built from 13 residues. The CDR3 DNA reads TGTGCCAGCAGTTACCGGGAGGTCCATACGCAGTATTTT. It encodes CASSYREVHTQYF.

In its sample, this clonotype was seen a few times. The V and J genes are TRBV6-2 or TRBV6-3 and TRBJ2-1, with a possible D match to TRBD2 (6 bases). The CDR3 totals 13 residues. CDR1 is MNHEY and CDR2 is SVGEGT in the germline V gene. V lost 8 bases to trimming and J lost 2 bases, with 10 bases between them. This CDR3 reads CASGTDAYNEQFF. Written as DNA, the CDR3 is TGTGCCAGCGGGACTGACGCCTACAATGAGCAGTTCTTC.

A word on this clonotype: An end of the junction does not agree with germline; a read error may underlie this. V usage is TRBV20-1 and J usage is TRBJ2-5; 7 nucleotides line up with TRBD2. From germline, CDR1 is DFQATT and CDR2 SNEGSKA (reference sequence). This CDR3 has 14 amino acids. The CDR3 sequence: CSATRDYQQGTQYF. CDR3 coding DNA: TGCAGTGCCACCCGGGACTACCAACAAGGGACCCAGTACTTC.

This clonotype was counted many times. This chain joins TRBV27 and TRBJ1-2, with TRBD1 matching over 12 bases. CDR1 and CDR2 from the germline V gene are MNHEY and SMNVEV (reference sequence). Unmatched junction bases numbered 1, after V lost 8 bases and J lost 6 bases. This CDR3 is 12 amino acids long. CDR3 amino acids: CASGTGGNGYTF. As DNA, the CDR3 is TGTGCCAGCGGGACAGGGGGCAATGGCTACACCTTC.

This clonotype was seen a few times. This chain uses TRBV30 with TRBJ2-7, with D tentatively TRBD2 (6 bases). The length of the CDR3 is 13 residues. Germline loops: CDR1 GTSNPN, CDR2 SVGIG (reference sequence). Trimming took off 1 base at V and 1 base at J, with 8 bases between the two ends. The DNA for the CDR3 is TGTGCCTGGAGTGCGACTAGTTCCTACGAGCAGTACTTC. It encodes CAWSATSSYEQYF.

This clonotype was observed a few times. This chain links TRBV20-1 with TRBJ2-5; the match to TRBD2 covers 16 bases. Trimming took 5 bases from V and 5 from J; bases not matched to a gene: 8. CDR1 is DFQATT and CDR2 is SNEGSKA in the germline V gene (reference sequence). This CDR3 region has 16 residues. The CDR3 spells CSASGTSGRASETQYF. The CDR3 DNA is TGCAGTGCTTCCGGGACTAGCGGGAGGGCTTCGGAGACCCAGTACTTC.

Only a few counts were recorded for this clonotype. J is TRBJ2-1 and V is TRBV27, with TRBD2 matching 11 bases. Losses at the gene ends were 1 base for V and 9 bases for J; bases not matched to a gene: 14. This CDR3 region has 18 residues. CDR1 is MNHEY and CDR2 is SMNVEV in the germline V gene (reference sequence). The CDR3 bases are TGTGCCAGCAGTTTATTCAACTCACTAGCGGGAGTAGTGGGTGAGCAGTTCTTC. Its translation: CASSLFNSLAGVVGEQFF.

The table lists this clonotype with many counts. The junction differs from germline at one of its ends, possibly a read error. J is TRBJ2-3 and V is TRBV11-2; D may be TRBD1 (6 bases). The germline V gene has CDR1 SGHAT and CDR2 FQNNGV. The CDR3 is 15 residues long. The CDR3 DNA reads TGTGCCAGCACCTTAACAGGGATTGAGGTGGATACGCAGTATTTT. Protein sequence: CASTLTGIEVDTQYF.

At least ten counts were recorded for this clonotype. CDR3 loop: CASSPRQSNYGYTF. The DNA for the CDR3 is TGCGCCAGCAGCCCCAGACAGAGTAACTATGGCTACACCTTC. The J gene is TRBJ1-2, the V gene TRBV5-1; D may be TRBD1 (5 bases). The CDR3 has 14 residues. V lost 4 bases and J 1 base, leaving 11 bases between the germline ends. Germline-derived CDR1 and CDR2 are SGHRS and YFSETQ.

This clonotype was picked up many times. The CDR3 nucleotides are TGCGCCAGCAGCCATACAGGGGTCGGCTACACCTTC. Its translation: CASSHTGVGYTF. The chain carries TRBV4-3 and TRBJ1-2; TRBD1 aligns across 7 bases. CDR1 and CDR2 from the germline V gene are LGHNA and YSLEER. CDR3 size: 12 residues. V shed 3 bases and J 8 bases; nucleotides not matched to a gene: 3.